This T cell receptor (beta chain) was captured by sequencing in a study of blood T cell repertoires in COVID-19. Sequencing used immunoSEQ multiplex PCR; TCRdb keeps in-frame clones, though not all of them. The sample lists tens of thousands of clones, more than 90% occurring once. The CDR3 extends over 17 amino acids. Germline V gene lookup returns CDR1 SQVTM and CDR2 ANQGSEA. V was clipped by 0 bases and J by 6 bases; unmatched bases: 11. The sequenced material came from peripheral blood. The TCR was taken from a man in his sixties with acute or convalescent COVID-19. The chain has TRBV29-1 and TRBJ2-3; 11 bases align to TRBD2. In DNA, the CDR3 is TGCAGCGTTGAAGATGGCCTTAGCGGGGGGGCTGGCGATACGCAGTATTTT. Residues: CSVEDGLSGGAGDTQYF.